The table lists the clone carrying this T cell receptor (beta chain) with many counts. This entry belongs to a study of low-dose radiotherapy and immunotherapy resistance in tumors. Regarding time point: after trial treatment. Regarding treatment: LDRT plus nivolumab, ipilimumab, low-dose cyclophosphamide and aspirin (RACIN trial). With TRAV- and TRBV-specific primers, first-strand cDNA was made, covering the alpha and beta chains. TCR amplification involved 20 PCR cycles with a constant-region primer and V-primer adapter. TCRdb re-called the reads with MiXCR, one entry per CDR3 protein. Of around 80,000 distinct CDR3 sequences listed, roughly 17% are singletons. This TCR derives from a male donor with prostate cancer. This specimen consisted of PBMCs, obtained after low-dose radiotherapy plus immunotherapy.

The CDR3 sequence is CASSDDEQYF. The CDR3 DNA sequence: TGTGCCAGCAGTGACGACGAGCAGTACTTC. The V call is TRBV6-1, the J call TRBJ2-7; D is undetermined. The CDR3 has 10 residues. The ends were cut back, 3 bases at V and 5 bases at J, with 2 bases in the middle. Germline CDR1 reads MNHNS; CDR2 reads SASEGT.